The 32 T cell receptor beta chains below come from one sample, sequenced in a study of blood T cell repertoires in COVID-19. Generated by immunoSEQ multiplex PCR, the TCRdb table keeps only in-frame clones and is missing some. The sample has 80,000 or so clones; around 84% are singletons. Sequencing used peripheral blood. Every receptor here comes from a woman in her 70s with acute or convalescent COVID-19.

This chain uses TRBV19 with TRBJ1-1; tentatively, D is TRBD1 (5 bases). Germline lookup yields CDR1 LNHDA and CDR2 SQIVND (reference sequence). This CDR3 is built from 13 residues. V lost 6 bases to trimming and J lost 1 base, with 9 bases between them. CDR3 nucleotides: TGTGCCAGTAGAGGACATACGAACACTGAAGCTTTCTTT. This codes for CASRGHTNTEAFF.

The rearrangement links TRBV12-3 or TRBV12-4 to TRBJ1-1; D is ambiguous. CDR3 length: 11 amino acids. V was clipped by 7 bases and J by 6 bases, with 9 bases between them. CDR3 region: CASTMRAEAFF. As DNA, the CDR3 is TGTGCCAGCACAATGCGTGCTGAAGCTTTCTTT.

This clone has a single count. CDR3 region: CASSYGDSPYYEQYF. CDR3 in DNA: TGTGCCAGCAGTTACGGAGACAGCCCCTACTACGAGCAGTACTTC. V usage is TRBV6-5 and J usage is TRBJ2-7; weak D call: TRBD1 (5 bases). From germline, CDR1 is MNHEY and CDR2 SVGAGI. The CDR3 consists of 15 residues. Trimming took 2 bases from V and 3 from J, leaving 14 bases between them.

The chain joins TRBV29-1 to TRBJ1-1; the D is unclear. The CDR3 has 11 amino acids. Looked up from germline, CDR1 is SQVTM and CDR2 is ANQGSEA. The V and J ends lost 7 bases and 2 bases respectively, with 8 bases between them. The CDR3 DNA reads TGCAGCGCCAAACACAACACTGAAGCTTTCTTT. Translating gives CSAKHNTEAFF.

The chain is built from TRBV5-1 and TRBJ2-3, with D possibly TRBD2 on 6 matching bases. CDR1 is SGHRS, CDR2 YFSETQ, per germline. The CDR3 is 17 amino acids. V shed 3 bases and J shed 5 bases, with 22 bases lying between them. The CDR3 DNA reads TGCGCCAGCAGCTGGGGAGGCGCTCGCCTGAGTGGAGATACGCAGTATTTT. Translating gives CASSWGGARLSGDTQYF.

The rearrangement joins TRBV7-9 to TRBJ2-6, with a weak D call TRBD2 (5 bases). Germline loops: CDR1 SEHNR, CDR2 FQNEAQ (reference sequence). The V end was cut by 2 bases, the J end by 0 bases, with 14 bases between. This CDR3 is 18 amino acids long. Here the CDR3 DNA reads TGTGCCAGCAGCTTAAGGCGGAGGAGCAGCTCTGGGGCCAACGTCCTGACTTTC. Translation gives CASSLRRRSSSGANVLTF.

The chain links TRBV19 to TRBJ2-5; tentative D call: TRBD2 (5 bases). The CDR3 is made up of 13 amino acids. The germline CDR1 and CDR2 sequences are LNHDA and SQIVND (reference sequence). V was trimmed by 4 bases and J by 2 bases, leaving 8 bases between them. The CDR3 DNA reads TGTGCCAGTAGTAGAGGGAGTCAAGAGACCCAGTACTTC. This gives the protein CASSRGSQETQYF.

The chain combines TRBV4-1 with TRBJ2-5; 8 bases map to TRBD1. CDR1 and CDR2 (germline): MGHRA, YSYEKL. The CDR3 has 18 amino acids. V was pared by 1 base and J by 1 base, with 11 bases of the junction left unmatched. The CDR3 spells CASSQVPSGTGPQETQYF. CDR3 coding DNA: TGCGCCAGCAGCCAAGTCCCTAGTGGGACAGGACCCCAAGAGACCCAGTACTTC.

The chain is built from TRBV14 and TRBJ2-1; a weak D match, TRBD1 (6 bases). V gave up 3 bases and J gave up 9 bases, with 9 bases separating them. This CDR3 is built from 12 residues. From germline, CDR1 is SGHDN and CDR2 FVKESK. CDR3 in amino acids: CASSHRGSEQFF. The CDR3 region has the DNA TGTGCCAGCAGCCACAGGGGTTCTGAGCAGTTCTTC.

CDR3 sequence reads: CASSLTADNYGYTF. In DNA, the CDR3 is TGCGCCAGCAGCTTAACAGCTGATAACTATGGCTACACCTTC. The rearrangement joins TRBV5-1 to TRBJ1-2; D remains ambiguous. V lost 2 bases and J lost 1, with 9 bases in between. Germline CDR1 reads SGHRS; CDR2 reads YFSETQ. This CDR3 is built from 14 residues.

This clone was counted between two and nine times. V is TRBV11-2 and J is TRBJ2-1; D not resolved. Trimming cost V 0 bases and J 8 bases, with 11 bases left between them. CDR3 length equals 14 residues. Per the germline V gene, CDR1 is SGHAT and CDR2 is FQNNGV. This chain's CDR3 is CASSLDSRNHEQFF. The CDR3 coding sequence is TGTGCCAGCAGCTTAGATTCTCGTAATCATGAGCAGTTCTTC.

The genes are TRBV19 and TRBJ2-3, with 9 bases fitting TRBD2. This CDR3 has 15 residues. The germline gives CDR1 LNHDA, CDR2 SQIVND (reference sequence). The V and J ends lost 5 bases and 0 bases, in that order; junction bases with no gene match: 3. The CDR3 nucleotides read TGTGCCAGTAGTCCAACTAGCGGGAGCACAGATACGCAGTATTTT. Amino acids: CASSPTSGSTDTQYF.

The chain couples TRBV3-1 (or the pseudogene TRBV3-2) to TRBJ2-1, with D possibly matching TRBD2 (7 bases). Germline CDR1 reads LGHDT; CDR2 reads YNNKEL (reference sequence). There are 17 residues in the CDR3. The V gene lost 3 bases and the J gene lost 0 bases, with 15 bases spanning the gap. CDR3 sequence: CASSQEGGGPSYNEQFF. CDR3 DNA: TGTGCCAGCAGCCAGGAGGGGGGGGGCCCCTCCTACAATGAGCAGTTCTTC.

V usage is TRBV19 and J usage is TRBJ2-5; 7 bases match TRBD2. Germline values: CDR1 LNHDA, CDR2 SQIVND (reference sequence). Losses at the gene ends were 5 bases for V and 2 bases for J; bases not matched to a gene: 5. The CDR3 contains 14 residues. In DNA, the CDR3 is TGTGCCAGTAGTGCGGGGAGGGAACAAGAGACCCAGTACTTC. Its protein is CASSAGREQETQYF.

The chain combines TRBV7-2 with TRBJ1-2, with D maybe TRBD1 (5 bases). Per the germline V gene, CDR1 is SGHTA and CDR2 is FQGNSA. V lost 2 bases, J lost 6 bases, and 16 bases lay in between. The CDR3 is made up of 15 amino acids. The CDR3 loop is CASSLIRGGTDGYTF. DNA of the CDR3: TGTGCCAGCAGCTTAATTCGGGGGGGTACGGATGGCTACACCTTC. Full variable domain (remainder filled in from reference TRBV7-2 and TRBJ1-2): GAGVSQSPSNKVTEKGKDVELRCDPISGHTALYWYRQSLGQGLEFLIYFQGNSAPDKSGLPSDRFSAERTGGSVSTLTIQRTQQEDSAVYLCASSLIRGGTDGYTFGSGTRLTVV.

The CDR3 DNA follows: TGCGCCAGCAGCTTGGGACAAGTCCAAGAGACCCAGTACTTC. It is translated as CASSLGQVQETQYF. The V call is TRBV5-1, the J call TRBJ2-5; no definite D call. Germline CDR1 reads SGHRS; CDR2 reads YFSETQ. This CDR3 region has 14 residues. V shed 0 bases and J shed 1 base, with 7 bases lying between them. The full variable domain, its missing parts supplied by reference TRBV5-1 and TRBJ2-5, is KAGVTQTPRYLIKTRGQQVTLSCSPISGHRSVSWYQQTPGQGLQFLFEYFSETQRNKGNFPGRFSGRQFSNSRSEMNVSTLELGDSALYLCASSLGQVQETQYFGPGTRLLVL.

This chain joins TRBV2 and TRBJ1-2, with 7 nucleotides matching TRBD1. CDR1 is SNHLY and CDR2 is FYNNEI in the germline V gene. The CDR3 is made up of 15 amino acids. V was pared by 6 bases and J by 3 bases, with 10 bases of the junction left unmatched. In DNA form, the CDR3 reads TGTGCCAGCAGACGAGAGACAGGGCTGTACTATGGCTACACCTTC. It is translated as CASRRETGLYYGYTF. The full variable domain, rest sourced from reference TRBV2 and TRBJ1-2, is EPEVTQTPSHQVTQMGQEVILRCVPISNHLYFYWYRQILGQKVEFLVSFYNNEISEKSEIFDDQFSVERPDGSNFTLKIRSTKLEDSAMYFCASRRETGLYYGYTFGSGTRLTVV.

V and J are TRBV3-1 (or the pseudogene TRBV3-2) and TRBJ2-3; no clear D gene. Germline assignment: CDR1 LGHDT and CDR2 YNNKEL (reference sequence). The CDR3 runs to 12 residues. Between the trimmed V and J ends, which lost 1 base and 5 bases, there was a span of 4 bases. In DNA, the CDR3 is TGTGCCAGCAGCCAAGTAGAAGATACGCAGTATTTT. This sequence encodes CASSQVEDTQYF.

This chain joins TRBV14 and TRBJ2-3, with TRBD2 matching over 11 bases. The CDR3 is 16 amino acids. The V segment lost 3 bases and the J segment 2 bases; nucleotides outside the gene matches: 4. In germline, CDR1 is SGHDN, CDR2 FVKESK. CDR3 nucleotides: TGTGCCAGCAGCCACCTGACTAGCGGGAACACAGATACGCAGTATTTT. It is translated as CASSHLTSGNTDTQYF.

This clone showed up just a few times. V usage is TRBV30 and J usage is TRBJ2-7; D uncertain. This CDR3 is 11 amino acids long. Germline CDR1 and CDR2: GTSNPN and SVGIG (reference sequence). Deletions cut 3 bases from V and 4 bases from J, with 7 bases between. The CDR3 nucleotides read TGTGCCTGGAGCCACGGGTACGAGCAGTACTTC. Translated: CAWSHGYEQYF.

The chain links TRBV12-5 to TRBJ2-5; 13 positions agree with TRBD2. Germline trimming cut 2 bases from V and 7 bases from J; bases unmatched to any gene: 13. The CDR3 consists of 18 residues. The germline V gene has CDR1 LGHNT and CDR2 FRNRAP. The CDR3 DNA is TGTGCTAGTGGTTTGACCCCGGATGGACTAGCGGGAGTGGGGACCCAGTACTTC. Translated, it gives CASGLTPDGLAGVGTQYF.

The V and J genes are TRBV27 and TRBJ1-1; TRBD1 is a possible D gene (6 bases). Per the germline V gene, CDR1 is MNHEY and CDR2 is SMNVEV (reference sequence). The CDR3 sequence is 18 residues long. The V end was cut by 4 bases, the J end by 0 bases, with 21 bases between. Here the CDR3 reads CASSYKGNREFMNTEAFF. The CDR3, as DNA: TGTGCCAGCAGTTATAAGGGGAACAGGGAATTTATGAACACTGAAGCTTTCTTT.

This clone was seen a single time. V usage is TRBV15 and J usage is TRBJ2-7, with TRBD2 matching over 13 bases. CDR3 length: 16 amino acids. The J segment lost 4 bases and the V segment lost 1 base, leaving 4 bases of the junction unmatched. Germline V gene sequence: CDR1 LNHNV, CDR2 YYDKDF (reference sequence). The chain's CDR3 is CATSRGTSGRGYEQYF. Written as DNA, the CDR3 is TGTGCCACCAGCAGAGGGACTAGCGGGAGAGGATACGAGCAGTACTTC.

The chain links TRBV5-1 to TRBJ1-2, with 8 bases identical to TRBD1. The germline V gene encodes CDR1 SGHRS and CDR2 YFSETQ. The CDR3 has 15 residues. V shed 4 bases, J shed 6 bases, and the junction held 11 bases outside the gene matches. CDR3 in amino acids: CASSGGQVNSHGYTF. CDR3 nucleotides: TGCGCCAGCAGCGGGGGACAGGTTAACAGCCATGGCTACACCTTC.

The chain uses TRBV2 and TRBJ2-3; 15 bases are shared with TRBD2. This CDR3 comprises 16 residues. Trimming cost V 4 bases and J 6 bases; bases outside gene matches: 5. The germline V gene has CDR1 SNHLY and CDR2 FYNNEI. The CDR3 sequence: CASSGGLAGGPDTQYF. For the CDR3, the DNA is TGTGCCAGCAGTGGAGGACTAGCGGGAGGGCCCGATACGCAGTATTTT.

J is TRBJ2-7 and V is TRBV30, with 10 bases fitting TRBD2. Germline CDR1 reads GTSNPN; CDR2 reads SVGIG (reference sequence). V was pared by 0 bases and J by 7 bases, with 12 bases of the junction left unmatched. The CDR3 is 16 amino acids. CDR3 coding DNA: TGTGCCTGGAGTGTACTTGGGGGACTAGCGTCCAAGGAGCAGTACTTC. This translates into CAWSVLGGLASKEQYF.

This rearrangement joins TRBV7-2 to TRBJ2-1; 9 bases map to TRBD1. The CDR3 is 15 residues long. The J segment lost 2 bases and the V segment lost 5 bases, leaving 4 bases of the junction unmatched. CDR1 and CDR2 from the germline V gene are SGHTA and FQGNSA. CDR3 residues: CASSQGQGTYNEQFF. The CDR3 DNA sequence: TGTGCCAGCAGCCAGGGACAGGGAACCTACAATGAGCAGTTCTTC.

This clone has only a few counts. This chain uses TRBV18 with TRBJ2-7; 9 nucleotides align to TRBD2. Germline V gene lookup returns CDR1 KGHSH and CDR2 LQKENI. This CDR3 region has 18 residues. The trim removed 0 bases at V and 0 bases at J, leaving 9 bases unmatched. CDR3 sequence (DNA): TGTGCCAGCTCACCACCGTTACCCGAGCGGGAGGACTCCTACGAGCAGTACTTC. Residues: CASSPPLPEREDSYEQYF.

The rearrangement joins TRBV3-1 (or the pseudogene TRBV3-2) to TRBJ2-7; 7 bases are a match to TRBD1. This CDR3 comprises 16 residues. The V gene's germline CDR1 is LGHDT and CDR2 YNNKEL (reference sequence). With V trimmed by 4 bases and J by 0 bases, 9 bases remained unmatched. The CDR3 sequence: CASSPRTGYSSYEQYF. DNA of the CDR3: TGTGCCAGCAGCCCCAGGACAGGTTACTCCTCCTACGAGCAGTACTTC.

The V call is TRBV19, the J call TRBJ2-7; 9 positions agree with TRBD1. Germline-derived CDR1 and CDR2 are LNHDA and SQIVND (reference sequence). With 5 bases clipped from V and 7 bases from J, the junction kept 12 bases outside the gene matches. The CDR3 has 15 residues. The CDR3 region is CASSVTGTGTGEQYF. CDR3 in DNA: TGTGCCAGTAGTGTCACCGGGACAGGGACTGGGGAGCAGTACTTC. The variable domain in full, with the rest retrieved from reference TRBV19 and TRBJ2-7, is DGGITQSPKYLFRKEGQNVTLSCEQNLNHDAMYWYRQDPGQGLRLIYYSQIVNDFQKGDIAEGYSVSREKKESFPLTVTSAQKNPTAFYLCASSVTGTGTGEQYFGPGTRLTVT.

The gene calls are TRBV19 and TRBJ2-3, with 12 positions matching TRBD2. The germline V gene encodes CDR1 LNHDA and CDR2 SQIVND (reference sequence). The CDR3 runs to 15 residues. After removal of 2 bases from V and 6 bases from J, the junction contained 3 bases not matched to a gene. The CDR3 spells CASSIRLAGGDTQYF. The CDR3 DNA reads TGTGCCAGTAGTATACGGCTAGCGGGAGGGGATACGCAGTATTTT.

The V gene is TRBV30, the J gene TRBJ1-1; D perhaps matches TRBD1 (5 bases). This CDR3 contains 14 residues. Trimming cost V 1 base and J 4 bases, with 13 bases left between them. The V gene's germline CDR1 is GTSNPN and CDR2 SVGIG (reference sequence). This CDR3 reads CAWSGGGGGTEAFF. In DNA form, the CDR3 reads TGTGCCTGGAGTGGGGGTGGGGGGGGCACTGAAGCTTTCTTT. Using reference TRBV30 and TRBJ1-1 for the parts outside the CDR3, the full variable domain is SQTIHQWPATLVQPVGSPLSLECTVEGTSNPNLYWYRQAAGRGLQLLFYSVGIGQISSEVPQNLSASRPQDRQFILSSKKLLLSDSGFYLCAWSGGGGGTEAFFGQGTRLTVV.